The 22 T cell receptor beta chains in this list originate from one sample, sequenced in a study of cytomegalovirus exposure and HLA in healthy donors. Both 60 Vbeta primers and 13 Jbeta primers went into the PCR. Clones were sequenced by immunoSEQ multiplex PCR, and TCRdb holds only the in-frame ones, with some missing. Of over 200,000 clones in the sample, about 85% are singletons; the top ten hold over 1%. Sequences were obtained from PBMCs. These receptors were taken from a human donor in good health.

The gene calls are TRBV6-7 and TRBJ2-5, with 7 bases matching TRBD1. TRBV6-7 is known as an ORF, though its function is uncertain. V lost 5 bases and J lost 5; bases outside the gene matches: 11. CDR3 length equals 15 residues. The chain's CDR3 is CASSRPGRRGETQYF. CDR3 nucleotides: TGTGCCAGCAGTCGTCCGGGACGCAGGGGGGAGACCCAGTACTTC.

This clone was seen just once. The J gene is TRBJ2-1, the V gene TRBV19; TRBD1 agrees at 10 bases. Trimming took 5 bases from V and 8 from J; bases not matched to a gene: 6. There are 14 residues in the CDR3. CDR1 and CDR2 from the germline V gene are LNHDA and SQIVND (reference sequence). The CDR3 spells CASSPGTGAYEQFF. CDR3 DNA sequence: TGTGCCAGTAGTCCCGGGACAGGGGCCTATGAGCAGTTCTTC.

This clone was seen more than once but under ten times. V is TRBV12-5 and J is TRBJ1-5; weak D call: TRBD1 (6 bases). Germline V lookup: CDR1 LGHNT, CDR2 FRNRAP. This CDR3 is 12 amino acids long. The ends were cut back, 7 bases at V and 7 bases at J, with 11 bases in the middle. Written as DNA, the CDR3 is TGTGCTAGTGCGAGGGGGGGACAGCCCCAGCATTTT. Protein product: CASARGGQPQHF.

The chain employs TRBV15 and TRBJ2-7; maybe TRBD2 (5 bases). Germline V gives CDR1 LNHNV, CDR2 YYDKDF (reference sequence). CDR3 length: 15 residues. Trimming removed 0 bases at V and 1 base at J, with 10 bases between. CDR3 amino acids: CATSRDLTGSYEQYF. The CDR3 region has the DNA TGTGCCACCAGCAGAGATCTAACGGGGTCCTACGAGCAGTACTTC.

The CDR3 DNA follows: TGTGCCAGCAGCTTGACTGGGACACTCGGAAACACCATATATTTT. It is translated as CASSLTGTLGNTIYF. The chain carries TRBV5-5 and TRBJ1-3; a weak D match, TRBD1 (6 bases). The V and J ends lost 1 base and 4 bases respectively, with 12 bases between them. The CDR3 is 15 residues long. The germline V gene encodes CDR1 SGHKS and CDR2 YYEKEE (reference sequence). Drawing the rest from reference TRBV5-5 and TRBJ1-3, the complete variable domain is DAGVTQSPTHLIKTRGQQVTLRCSPISGHKSVSWYQQVLGQGPQFIFQYYEKEERGRGNFPDRFSARQFPNYSSELNVNALLLGDSALYLCASSLTGTLGNTIYFGEGSWLTVV.

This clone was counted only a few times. The DNA of the CDR3 is TGTGCCAGCAGAAAGGGACAGGGGGCGGTGAACACTGAAGCTTTCTTT. This sequence encodes CASRKGQGAVNTEAFF. The chain combines TRBV5-4 with TRBJ1-1; 12 positions agree with TRBD1. The CDR3 runs 16 residues. Germline loops: CDR1 SGHNT, CDR2 YYREEE (reference sequence). Germline trimming cut 5 bases from V and 0 bases from J; bases unmatched to any gene: 5.

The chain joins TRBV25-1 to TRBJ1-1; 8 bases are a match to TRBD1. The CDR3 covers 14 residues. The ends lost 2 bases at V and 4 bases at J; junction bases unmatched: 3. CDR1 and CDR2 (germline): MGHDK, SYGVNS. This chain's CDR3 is CASSEQGAVTEAFF. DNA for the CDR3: TGTGCCAGCAGTGAACAGGGGGCGGTCACTGAAGCTTTCTTT.

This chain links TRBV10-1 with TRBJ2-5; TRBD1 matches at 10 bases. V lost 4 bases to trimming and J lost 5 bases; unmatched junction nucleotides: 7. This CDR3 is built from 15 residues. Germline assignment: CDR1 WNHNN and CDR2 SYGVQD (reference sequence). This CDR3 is CASSAVTGGWETQYF. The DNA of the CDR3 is TGCGCCAGCAGTGCCGTGACAGGGGGCTGGGAGACCCAGTACTTC.

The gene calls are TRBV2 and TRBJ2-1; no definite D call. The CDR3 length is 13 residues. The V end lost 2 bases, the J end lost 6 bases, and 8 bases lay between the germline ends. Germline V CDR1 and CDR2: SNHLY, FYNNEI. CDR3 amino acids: CASSELVINEQFF. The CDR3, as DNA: TGTGCCAGCAGTGAACTAGTCATCAATGAGCAGTTCTTC.

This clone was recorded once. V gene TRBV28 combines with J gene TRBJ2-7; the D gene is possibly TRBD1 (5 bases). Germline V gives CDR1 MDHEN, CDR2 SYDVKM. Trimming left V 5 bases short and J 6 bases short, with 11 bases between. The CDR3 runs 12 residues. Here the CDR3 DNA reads TGTGCCAGCAGTCTCTTGGGGCGCGAGCAGTACTTC. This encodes CASSLLGREQYF.

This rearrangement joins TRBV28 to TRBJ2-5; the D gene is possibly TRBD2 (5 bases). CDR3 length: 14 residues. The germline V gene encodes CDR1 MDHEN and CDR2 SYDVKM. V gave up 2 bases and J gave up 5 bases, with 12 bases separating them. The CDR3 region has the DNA TGTGCCAGCAGTTTAGTAGCGCGAGGGGAGACCCAGTACTTC. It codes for CASSLVARGETQYF.

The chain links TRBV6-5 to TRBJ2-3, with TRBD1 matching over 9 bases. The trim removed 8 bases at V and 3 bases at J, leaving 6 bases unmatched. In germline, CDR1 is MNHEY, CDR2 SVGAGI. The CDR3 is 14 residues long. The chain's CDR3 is CASWNRGQTDTQYF. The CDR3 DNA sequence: TGTGCCAGCTGGAACAGGGGGCAGACAGATACGCAGTATTTT.

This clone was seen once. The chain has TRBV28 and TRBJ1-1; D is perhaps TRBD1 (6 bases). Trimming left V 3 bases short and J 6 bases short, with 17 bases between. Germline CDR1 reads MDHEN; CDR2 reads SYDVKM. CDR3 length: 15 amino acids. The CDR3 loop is CASSLRGYRDPEAFF. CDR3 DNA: TGTGCCAGCAGTTTGAGGGGCTACAGGGACCCTGAAGCTTTCTTT.

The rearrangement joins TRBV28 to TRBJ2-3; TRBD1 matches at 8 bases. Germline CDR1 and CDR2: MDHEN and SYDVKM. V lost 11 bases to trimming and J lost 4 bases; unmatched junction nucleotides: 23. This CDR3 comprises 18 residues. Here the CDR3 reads CAWVRDSDRALSADTQYF. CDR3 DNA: TGTGCCTGGGTACGGGACTCGGACAGGGCCCTTTCGGCAGATACGCAGTATTTT.

This chain's CDR3 is CASRTPWDRGGTDTQYF. In DNA form, the CDR3 reads TGTGCCAGCAGAACGCCCTGGGACAGGGGAGGGACAGATACGCAGTATTTT. The rearrangement uses TRBV5-4 and TRBJ2-3, with TRBD1 matching over 10 bases. V shed 5 bases and J 3 bases; nucleotides not matched to a gene: 12. The CDR3 is 17 amino acids. Germline V CDR1 and CDR2: SGHNT, YYREEE (reference sequence).

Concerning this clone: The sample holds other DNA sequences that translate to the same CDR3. CDR3: CASSSGTGFYEQYF. CDR3 bases: TGTGCCAGCAGTTCCGGGACAGGGTTCTACGAGCAGTACTTC. The chain joins TRBV28 to TRBJ2-7; TRBD1 matches 9 bases. The V segment lost 4 bases and the J segment 3 bases; nucleotides outside the gene matches: 4. CDR1 MDHEN and CDR2 SYDVKM come from the germline V gene. The CDR3 has 14 residues.

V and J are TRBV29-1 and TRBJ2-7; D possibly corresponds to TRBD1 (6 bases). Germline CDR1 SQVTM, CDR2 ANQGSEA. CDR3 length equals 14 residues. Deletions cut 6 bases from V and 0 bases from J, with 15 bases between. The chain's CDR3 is CSVSGARSSYEQYF. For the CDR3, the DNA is TGCAGCGTATCAGGGGCCCGGAGCTCCTACGAGCAGTACTTC.

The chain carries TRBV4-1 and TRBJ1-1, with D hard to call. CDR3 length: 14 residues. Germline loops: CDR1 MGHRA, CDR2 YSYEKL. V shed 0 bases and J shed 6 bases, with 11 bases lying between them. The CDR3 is CASSQDSVSPEAFF. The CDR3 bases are TGCGCCAGCAGCCAAGATTCGGTGTCCCCTGAAGCTTTCTTT.

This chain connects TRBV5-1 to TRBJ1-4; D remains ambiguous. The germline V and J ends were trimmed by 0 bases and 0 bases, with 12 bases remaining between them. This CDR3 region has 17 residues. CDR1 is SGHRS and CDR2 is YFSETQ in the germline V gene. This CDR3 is CASSLGLETPTNEKLFF. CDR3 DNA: TGCGCCAGCAGCTTGGGCTTGGAGACCCCAACTAATGAAAAACTGTTTTTT. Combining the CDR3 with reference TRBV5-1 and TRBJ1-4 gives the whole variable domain KAGVTQTPRYLIKTRGQQVTLSCSPISGHRSVSWYQQTPGQGLQFLFEYFSETQRNKGNFPGRFSGRQFSNSRSEMNVSTLELGDSALYLCASSLGLETPTNEKLFFGSGTQLSVL.

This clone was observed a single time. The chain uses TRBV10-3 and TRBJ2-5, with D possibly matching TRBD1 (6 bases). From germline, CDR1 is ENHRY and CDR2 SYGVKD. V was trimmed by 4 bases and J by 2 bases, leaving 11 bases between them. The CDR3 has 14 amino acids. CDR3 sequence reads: CAISAAGVQETQYF. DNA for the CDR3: TGTGCCATCAGTGCGGCAGGGGTACAAGAGACCCAGTACTTC.

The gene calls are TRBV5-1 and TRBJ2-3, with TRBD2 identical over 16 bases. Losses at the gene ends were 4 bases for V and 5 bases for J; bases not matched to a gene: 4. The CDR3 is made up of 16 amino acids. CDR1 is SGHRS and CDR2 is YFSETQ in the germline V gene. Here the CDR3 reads CASSPGTSGGVDTQYF. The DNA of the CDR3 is TGCGCCAGCAGCCCGGGGACTAGCGGGGGGGTAGATACGCAGTATTTT.

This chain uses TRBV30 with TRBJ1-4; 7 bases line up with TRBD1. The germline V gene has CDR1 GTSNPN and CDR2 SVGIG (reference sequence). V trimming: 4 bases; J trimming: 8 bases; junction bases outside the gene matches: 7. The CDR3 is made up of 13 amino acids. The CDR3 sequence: CAWIRQGGEKLFF. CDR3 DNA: TGTGCCTGGATACGACAGGGTGGAGAAAAACTGTTTTTT.